These 27 T cell receptor beta chains came from one sample sequenced in a study of tumor-infiltrating lymphocytes in primary liver carcinoma. TCR beta cDNA was reverse-transcribed from approximately 0.45 ug of total RNA. The reaction used a constant-region primer and ProtoScript II reverse transcriptase. Libraries covering TCR beta were generated through three nested multiplex PCR rounds (using a slightly modified ARM-PCR). Investigators reported that the first two PCR rounds, at around 10 cycles each, used TRBV1-TRBV30 forward primers with a C-beta reverse primer. TCRdb re-called the multiplex PCR reads through MiXCR, storing one row per CDR3 protein. The sample lists approximately 340,000 distinct CDR3 sequences; around three fifths were seen once. Germline DNA was also extracted, while the blood RNA originated from unsorted whole blood. Sequenced input: peripheral blood. These receptors were obtained from a man in his forties or fifties with primary liver carcinoma and hepatitis B virus infection.

The count of this clonotype is one. This may come from a read error, since a much larger clone is one base off. The chain joins TRBV5-4 to TRBJ2-7; maybe TRBD1 (7 bases). The CDR3 runs 16 residues. Per the germline V gene, CDR1 is SGHNT and CDR2 is YYREEE (reference sequence). DNA for the CDR3: TGTACCAGCAGCTTGGTCGGGCCAGGGGGGCTCTACGAGCAGTACTTC. It specifies CTSSLVGPGGLYEQYF.

Worth noting for this clonotype: A much bigger clone sits one base away, suggesting this may be a read error. The rearrangement uses TRBV5-5 and TRBJ2-1; D is possibly TRBD2 (6 bases). This CDR3 is built from 16 residues. Per the germline V gene, CDR1 is SGHKS and CDR2 is YYEKEE (reference sequence). In DNA, the CDR3 is TGTGGCAGCATCCCAGCGGCGGGGACTCCCTACAATGAGCAGTTCTTC. Its translation is CGSIPAAGTPYNEQFF.

The chain carries TRBV7-9 and TRBJ2-6; no clear D. CDR3 length: 13 amino acids. Trimming left V 6 bases short and J 2 bases short, with 5 bases between. CDR1 SEHNR and CDR2 FQNEAQ come from the germline V gene (reference sequence). This CDR3 is CASRHTGANVLTF. The CDR3 bases are TGTGCCAGCAGACACACTGGGGCCAACGTCCTGACTTTC.

This clonotype was seen once. It may be a read error: a sequence one base away is much more abundant. V is TRBV6-6 and J is TRBJ2-1; D possibly corresponds to TRBD1 (6 bases). This CDR3 comprises 12 residues. CDR1 is MNHNY and CDR2 is SVGAGI in the germline V gene (reference sequence). The CDR3 loop is CASRQGGNEQSF. In nucleotides, the CDR3 is TGTGCCAGCAGACAGGGTGGGAATGAGCAGTCCTTC.

For this clonotype: The junction does not match germline at one end; this may be a read error. V gene TRBV25-1 combines with J gene TRBJ1-2, with D unclear. The CDR3 has 12 residues. Germline loops: CDR1 MGHDK, CDR2 SYGVNS. The CDR3 sequence is CASSDHNYGNTF. In DNA, the CDR3 is TGTGCCAGCAGTGACCACAATTATGGCAACACCTTC.

This clonotype was seen many times. The chain combines TRBV6-1 with TRBJ2-7, with D possibly being TRBD1 (5 bases). Germline CDR1 reads MNHNS; CDR2 reads SASEGT. V was trimmed by 2 bases and J by 2 bases, leaving 10 bases between them. The CDR3 covers 14 residues. In DNA form, the CDR3 reads TGTGCCAGCAGTGAATCTGCAGGGACCTACGAGCAGTACTTC. As protein: CASSESAGTYEQYF.

Comment on this clonotype: This may stem from a read error, because a much larger clone lies one nucleotide away. The J gene is TRBJ2-1, the V gene TRBV4-3; D gene uncertain. CDR1 and CDR2 (germline): LGHNA, YSLEER. The length of the CDR3 is 14 residues. The CDR3 sequence: CASSHRRVDNERFF. The CDR3 DNA is TGCGCCAGCAGCCACAGACGGGTAGACAATGAGCGGTTCTTC.

In regard to this clonotype: In this CDR3 the conserved last residue, phenylalanine or tryptophan, is missing, so a read error is likely. This sequence joins TRBV6-5 and TRBJ2-7; the D is unclear. This CDR3 has 15 amino acids. The germline V and J ends were trimmed by 6 bases and 1 base, with 16 bases remaining between them. Germline V gene data show CDR1 as MNHEY and CDR2 as SVGAGI. As DNA, the CDR3 is TGTGCCAGCAGGCCCGCAGGTGGCAGGTCCTACGAGCAGTACTTG. Protein sequence: CASRPAGGRSYEQYL.

For this clonotype: The junction and the germline gene differ at one end; a read error may be behind it. This CDR3 is CVSHGTYSYNEHFF. The CDR3 DNA is TGTGTCAGCCACGGGACATATTCTTACAATGAGCACTTCTTC. This rearrangement joins TRBV28 to TRBJ2-1; perhaps TRBD1 as D (6 bases). Looked up from germline, CDR1 is MDHEN and CDR2 is SYDVKM. The CDR3 extends over 14 amino acids.

The chain employs TRBV11-2 and TRBJ2-7; D not certain. Looked up from germline, CDR1 is SGHAT and CDR2 is FQNNGV. The CDR3 contains 12 residues. Trimming took off 8 bases at V and 6 bases at J, with 14 bases between the two ends. The CDR3 is CASSAAGCEQYF. DNA for the CDR3: TGTGCCAGCTCAGCCGCCGGCTGCGAGCAGTACTTC.

About this clonotype itself: At one end, the junction sequence differs from germline, possibly due to a read error. The chain uses TRBV29-1 and TRBJ2-2; 7 positions match TRBD1. CDR3 length: 14 residues. In germline, CDR1 is SQVTM, CDR2 ANQGSEA. For the CDR3, the DNA is TGCAGTGTTGGTGGAACAGGGGTCACCGGGGAGCTGTTTTTT. Its translation: CSVGGTGVTGELFF.

Worth noting for this clonotype: The final CDR3 position lacks the conserved phenylalanine or tryptophan, pointing to a likely read error. This chain connects TRBV11-2 to TRBJ2-7; 7 bases line up with TRBD2. Trimming removed 4 bases from V and 4 bases from J; junction bases left unmatched: 7. Germline CDR1 SGHAT, CDR2 FQNNGV. The CDR3 consists of 14 residues. The CDR3 loop is CASSSGGGGYEQYI. CDR3 bases: TGTGCCAGCAGCTCTGGCGGGGGTGGATACGAGCAGTACATC.

This clonotype came up a few times. The final CDR3 position lacks the conserved phenylalanine or tryptophan, pointing to a likely read error. V gene TRBV11-1 combines with J gene TRBJ2-1, with 12 nucleotides matching TRBD2. Germline lookup yields CDR1 SGHAT and CDR2 FQDESV (reference sequence). V shed 4 bases and J 6 bases; nucleotides not matched to a gene: 4. The length of the CDR3 is 15 residues. CDR3 sequence (DNA): TGTGCCAGCAGCTGGGGACTAGCGGGCGTCAATGAGCAGTTCTTA. The encoded protein is CASSWGLAGVNEQFL.

In the case of this clonotype: At one boundary the junction diverges from the germline segment, which might be a read error. The chain carries TRBV11-2 and TRBJ1-5; D is unresolved. The CDR3 length is 14 residues. CDR1 is SGHAT and CDR2 is FQNNGV in the germline V gene. DNA of the CDR3: TGTGCCAGCAGCTTAGAAGGGTTTACTCAGCCCCACCATTTT. It codes for CASSLEGFTQPHHF.

V usage is TRBV10-3 and J usage is TRBJ2-2; 7 positions match TRBD2. This CDR3 region has 13 residues. V lost 6 bases and J lost 4; bases outside the gene matches: 2. CDR1 and CDR2 (germline): ENHRY, SYGVKD. This CDR3 is CAISRGVTGELFF. DNA for the CDR3: TGTGCCATCAGCCGGGGGGTCACCGGGGAGCTGTTTTTT.

Turning to this clonotype: The CDR3 carries no conserved terminal phenylalanine or tryptophan, so it likely arises from a read error. The gene calls are TRBV29-1 and TRBJ2-3; the D gene is possibly TRBD2 (5 bases). The germline gives CDR1 SQVTM, CDR2 ANQGSEA. V lost 6 bases to trimming and J lost 0 bases, with 22 bases between them. The CDR3 is 17 amino acids. As DNA, the CDR3 is TGCAGCGTCGCGGCTAGCAGGAGAATGGGTAGCACAGATACGCAGTATTAT. It translates to CSVAASRRMGSTDTQYY.

Worth noting for this clonotype: Relative to the germline gene, one junction end is altered; a read error may explain this. The rearrangement links TRBV11-2 to TRBJ2-1; D perhaps matches TRBD2 (7 bases). CDR1 and CDR2 (germline): SGHAT, FQNNGV. The CDR3 consists of 17 residues. Here the CDR3 reads CDSSLGGASGIYNEQFF. As DNA, the CDR3 is TGTGATAGCAGCTTAGGGGGAGCCAGCGGGATCTACAATGAGCAGTTCTTT.

The chain uses TRBV5-8 and TRBJ1-4; D is ambiguous. This CDR3 spans 15 amino acids. CDR1 is SGHTS and CDR2 is YDEGEE in the germline V gene. Trimming took off 4 bases at V and 3 bases at J, with 13 bases between the two ends. DNA of the CDR3: TGTGCCAGCAGCCTCAGTAATGGGGCTAATGAAAAACTGTTTTTT. It is translated as CASSLSNGANEKLFF. Full variable domain (missing parts from reference TRBV5-8 and TRBJ1-4): EAGVTQSPTHLIKTRGQQATLRCSPISGHTSVYWYQQALGLGLQFLLWYDEGEERNRGNFPPRFSGRQFPNYSSELNVNALELEDSALYLCASSLSNGANEKLFFGSGTQLSVL.

The chain's CDR3 is CASTETSGSQYTQYF. The CDR3 DNA reads TGTGCCAGCACCGAGACTAGCGGGAGTCAATATACGCAGTATTTT. The chain carries TRBV6-1 and TRBJ2-3, with 12 bases matching TRBD2. CDR1 is MNHNS and CDR2 is SASEGT in the germline V gene. This CDR3 contains 15 residues. The junction had 9 bases not matched to a gene; V was cut back by 7 bases and J by 7 bases.

The DNA for the CDR3 is TGTGCCAGCAGTTCTTACTCGAGGAGCTCCTACGAGCAGTACTTC. This codes for CASSSYSRSSYEQYF. The V and J genes are TRBV28 and TRBJ2-7; the D is unclear. The CDR3 has 15 amino acids. The V and J ends lost 4 bases and 0 bases respectively, with 13 bases between them. Per germline, CDR1 MDHEN and CDR2 SYDVKM.

About this clonotype: Being one base from a much bigger clone, this may be a read error. The CDR3 DNA reads TGTGCCAACAGTTATAACCGGGACACCTCCTACGAGCAGTACTTC. It encodes CANSYNRDTSYEQYF. This chain uses TRBV6-5 with TRBJ2-7; D may be TRBD1 (6 bases). The CDR3 has 15 amino acids. Germline-derived CDR1 and CDR2 are MNHEY and SVGAGI.

For this clonotype: Mismatch with germline at one junction end may stem from a read error. The V call is TRBV11-2, the J call TRBJ2-7, with D possibly matching TRBD1 (6 bases). The germline CDR1 and CDR2 sequences are SGHAT and FQNNGV. The CDR3 is 16 amino acids. This chain's CDR3 is CVSSLLRQGPPYEQYF. CDR3 in DNA: TGTGTCAGCAGCTTGCTGAGGCAGGGGCCACCCTACGAGCAGTACTTC. Together with reference TRBV11-2 and TRBJ2-7, the CDR3 gives the full variable domain: EAGVAQSPRYKIIEKRQSVAFWCNPISGHATLYWYQQILGQGPKLLIQFQNNGVVDDSQLPKDRFSAERLKGVDSTLKIQPAKLEDSAVYLCVSSLLRQGPPYEQYFGPGTRLTVT.

There are many counts of this clonotype. The J gene is TRBJ2-4, the V gene TRBV6-2 or TRBV6-3, with D unclear. V dropped 4 bases and J dropped 8 bases, with 6 bases sitting between them. The CDR3 runs 11 residues. The germline gives CDR1 MNHEY, CDR2 SVGEGT. The CDR3 region is CASSSSYIQYF. The CDR3 DNA is TGTGCCAGCAGTTCCTCCTACATTCAGTACTTC.

Regarding this clonotype: With a much larger clone just one base away, this may be a read error. V gene TRBV13 combines with J gene TRBJ2-5; the match to TRBD2 covers 14 bases. Trimming at V came to 3 bases and at J to 2 bases, leaving 5 bases not matched to a gene. From germline, CDR1 is PRHDT and CDR2 FYEKMQ (reference sequence). The CDR3 loop spans 17 amino acids. The CDR3 reads CASSFGLAGGYQETQYF. The CDR3 nucleotides are TGTGCCAGCAGCTTTGGACTAGCGGGAGGATATCAAGAGACCCAGTACTTC.

Concerning this clonotype: A read error may produce the germline difference seen at one junction end. In DNA, the CDR3 is TGCGCCAGTAGCAACCGGCTAGCGGGAGGGCCCCTCGCCAACATCCTGACTTTC. Amino acids: CASSNRLAGGPLANILTF. The rearrangement links TRBV4-1 to TRBJ2-6, with 12 bases identical to TRBD2. Per the germline V gene, CDR1 is MGHRA and CDR2 is YSYEKL. This CDR3 is built from 18 residues.

In the case of this clonotype: Since the CDR3 does not end with the conserved phenylalanine or tryptophan, this likely comes from a read error. The genes are TRBV11-2 and TRBJ2-5; D gene uncertain. The CDR3 is made up of 14 amino acids. CDR1 is SGHAT and CDR2 is FQNNGV in the germline V gene. The CDR3, as DNA: TGTGTCAGCAGCCGAGCGACTCCTCAAGAGACCCAGTACCTC. It specifies CVSSRATPQETQYL.

This clonotype was seen ten or more times. The chain joins TRBV12-3 or TRBV12-4 to TRBJ2-1; the match to TRBD2 covers 11 bases. The CDR3 is made up of 18 amino acids. Germline trimming cut 5 bases from V and 0 bases from J; bases unmatched to any gene: 9. The CDR3 nucleotides are TGTGCCAGCAGTACCGGGACTAGCGGTTTTAGCTCCTACAATGAGCAGTTCTTC. Its translation is CASSTGTSGFSSYNEQFF.